The rows below give T cell receptor beta chains drawn from one sample of a study of blood T cell repertoires in COVID-19. Clones were read by immunoSEQ multiplex PCR, and TCRdb kept only the in-frame ones, dropping some. This sample yields about 120,000 clones, of which roughly nine tenths are seen a single time; approximately 28% belongs to the top ten. Sequences were obtained from peripheral blood. These receptors all come from a man between 70 and 80 years old with active or convalescent COVID-19. Both conserved end residues are part of each CDR3. D genes are given only for firm matches. The size of a clone is reported for some rows only, either as once, few or many, or as a class for expanded clones.

TRBV7-8	TRBD1	NA	TRBJ1-2	CASSLTGTGTAGGYTF	TGTGCCAGCAGCTTAACCGGGACAGGGACGGCGGGGGGCTACACCTTC
TRBV19	NA	NA	TRBJ1-4	CASRISGSEKLFF	TGTGCCAGTAGAATTTCAGGTTCGGAAAAACTGTTTTTT
TRBV20-1	TRBD2	NA	TRBJ2-1	CSASSGSGSYNEQFF	TGCAGTGCTAGTAGCGGGAGTGGCTCCTACAATGAGCAGTTCTTC
TRBV28	NA	few	TRBJ1-6	CASSFEGRSYNSPLHF	TGTGCCAGCAGTTTTGAGGGGAGGTCCTATAATTCACCCCTCCACTTT
TRBV15	NA	NA	TRBJ1-6	CATRNSHNSPLHF	TGTGCCACCAGGAACAGTCATAATTCACCCCTCCACTTT
TRBV7-9	TRBD1	NA	TRBJ2-6	CASSPTRTGAGANVLTF	TGTGCCAGCAGCCCCACCCGGACAGGGGCCGGGGCCAACGTCCTGACTTTC
TRBV5-1	NA	NA	TRBJ1-6	CASSLATVDNSPLHF	TGCGCCAGCAGCTTAGCGACAGTCGATAATTCACCCCTCCACTTT
TRBV24-1	NA	once	TRBJ2-7	CATSDRRDTTYEQYF	TGTGCCACCAGTGACCGTAGGGACACTACCTACGAGCAGTACTTC
TRBV5-4	TRBD2	NA	TRBJ2-7	CASSQTSGGTYEQYF	TGTGCCAGCAGCCAGACTAGCGGGGGTACCTACGAGCAGTACTTC
TRBV11-1	TRBD2	NA	TRBJ2-1	CASSLGREGHEQFF	TGTGCCAGCAGCTTAGGTCGGGAGGGGCATGAGCAGTTCTTC
TRBV10-2	NA	few	TRBJ2-5	CASSDAQGDETQYF	TGCGCCAGCAGTGACGCACAGGGTGATGAGACCCAGTACTTC
TRBV28	TRBD2	NA	TRBJ2-7	CASSFGLAGSYEQYF	TGTGCCAGCAGTTTCGGACTAGCGGGTTCCTACGAGCAGTACTTC
TRBV7-9	NA	NA	TRBJ2-3	CASSLAPGESTDTQYF	TGTGCCAGCAGCTTAGCGCCAGGGGAGAGCACAGATACGCAGTATTTT
TRBV9	NA	NA	TRBJ1-2	CASSVAEADYGYTF	TGTGCCAGCAGCGTTGCCGAAGCGGACTATGGCTACACCTTC
TRBV6-2/TRBV6-3	TRBD2	NA	TRBJ2-1	CASSYKTSRNEQFF	TGTGCCAGCAGTTACAAGACTAGCCGCAATGAGCAGTTCTTC
TRBV18	TRBD1	once	TRBJ1-5	CASSLAGTGSNQPQHF	TGTGCCAGCTCATTGGCCGGGACAGGTAGCAATCAGCCCCAGCATTTT
TRBV5-1	NA	NA	TRBJ2-4	CASSLWGPGALLAKNIQYF	TGCGCCAGCAGCTTGTGGGGTCCAGGGGCTTTACTAGCCAAAAACATTCAGTACTTC
TRBV10-2	NA	NA	TRBJ1-5	CASSVGGSYSNQPQHF	TGCGCCAGCAGTGTCGGCGGATCTTATAGCAATCAGCCCCAGCATTTT
TRBV12-3/TRBV12-4	NA	NA	TRBJ1-2	CASSFGQNDGYTF	TGTGCCAGCAGTTTCGGACAGAACGATGGCTACACCTTC
TRBV28	TRBD1	NA	TRBJ1-1	CASSLPGGTEAFF	TGTGCCAGCAGTCTTCCAGGGGGAACTGAAGCTTTCTTT